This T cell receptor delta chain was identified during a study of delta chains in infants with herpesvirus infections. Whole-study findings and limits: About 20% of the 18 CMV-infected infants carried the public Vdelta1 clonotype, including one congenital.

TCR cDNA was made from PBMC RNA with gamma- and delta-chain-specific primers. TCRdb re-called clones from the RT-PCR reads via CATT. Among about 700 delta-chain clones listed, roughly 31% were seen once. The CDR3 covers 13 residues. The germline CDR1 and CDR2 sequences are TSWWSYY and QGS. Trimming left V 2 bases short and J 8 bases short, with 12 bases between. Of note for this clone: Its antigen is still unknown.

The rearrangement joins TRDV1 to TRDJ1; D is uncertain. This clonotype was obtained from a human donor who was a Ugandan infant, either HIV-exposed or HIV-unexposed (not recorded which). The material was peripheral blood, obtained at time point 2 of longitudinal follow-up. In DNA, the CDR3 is TGTGCTCTTGGGGAAACCCTAGTAGACAAACTCATCTTT. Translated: CALGETLVDKLIF.